This entry lists 25 T cell receptor beta chains sequenced from one sample in a study of shared T cell receptors in the human thymus. Clones were sequenced by immunoSEQ multiplex PCR, and TCRdb holds only the in-frame ones, with some missing. The sample carries 640,000 or so clones, 87% recorded once. These data also formed part of another study, on human thymus T cells.

What was sequenced was thymocytes. These receptors came from a boy under two years old with a congenital heart defect.

The chain couples TRBV5-8 to TRBJ2-6, with unresolved D. This CDR3 is built from 18 residues. The germline CDR1 and CDR2 sequences are SGHTS and YDEGEE. Trimming pared 4 bases from V and 3 bases from J, leaving 20 bases between. The DNA of the CDR3 is TGTGCCAGCAGCATCAGGTGGGTTGTAAGGCGTGGGGCCAACGTCCTGACTTTC. It translates to CASSIRWVVRRGANVLTF.

This clone has only a few counts. The CDR3 here is CSATIPGVRYF. The CDR3 DNA reads as TGCAGTGCCACAATACCGGGAGTTCGGTACTTC. The rearrangement uses TRBV20-1 and TRBJ2-5; D is perhaps TRBD2 (6 bases). V lost 6 bases and J lost 13, with 18 bases in between. There are 11 residues in the CDR3. The V gene's germline CDR1 is DFQATT and CDR2 SNEGSKA (reference sequence).

The chain is built from TRBV7-2 and TRBJ2-7; TRBD2 matches at 9 bases. The V and J ends lost 5 bases and 2 bases, in that order; junction bases with no gene match: 4. The CDR3 has 14 amino acids. Germline V lookup: CDR1 SGHTA, CDR2 FQGNSA. CDR3 amino acids: CASSTAGGPYEQYF. DNA for the CDR3: TGTGCCAGCAGCACAGCGGGAGGTCCCTACGAGCAGTACTTC.

The gene calls are TRBV11-2 and TRBJ2-7, with D tentatively TRBD2 (6 bases). Germline V CDR1 and CDR2: SGHAT, FQNNGV. CDR3 size: 14 residues. Trimming removed 3 bases from V and 5 bases from J, with 14 bases in between. This chain's CDR3 is CASSFGTFRHEQYF. CDR3 nucleotides: TGTGCCAGCAGCTTCGGGACTTTCCGTCACGAGCAGTACTTC. Supplemented by reference TRBV11-2 and TRBJ2-7, the full variable domain reads EAGVAQSPRYKIIEKRQSVAFWCNPISGHATLYWYQQILGQGPKLLIQFQNNGVVDDSQLPKDRFSAERLKGVDSTLKIQPAKLEDSAVYLCASSFGTFRHEQYFGPGTRLTVT.

The V gene is TRBV4-1, the J gene TRBJ1-1; D remains ambiguous. The V gene lost 4 bases and the J gene lost 3 bases, with 12 bases spanning the gap. Germline values: CDR1 MGHRA, CDR2 YSYEKL. The CDR3 totals 14 residues. The CDR3 DNA follows: TGCGCCAGCAGCCCCGGGAGGGAGGACACTGAAGCTTTCTTT. As protein: CASSPGREDTEAFF.

The chain has TRBV2 and TRBJ1-5; 7 bases agree with TRBD1. Germline CDR1 SNHLY, CDR2 FYNNEI. The ends lost 4 bases at V and 5 bases at J; junction bases unmatched: 5. CDR3 length: 14 amino acids. The CDR3 loop reads CASSAGQPDQPQHF. CDR3 DNA sequence: TGTGCCAGCAGTGCGGGACAGCCAGATCAGCCCCAGCATTTT.

The chain carries TRBV28 and TRBJ2-5; 7 positions agree with TRBD1. Germline V CDR1 and CDR2: MDHEN, SYDVKM. V was clipped by 7 bases and J by 3 bases; unmatched bases: 11. The CDR3 is 15 amino acids. CDR3: CASNQGQHIEETQYF. The CDR3 coding sequence is TGTGCCAGCAATCAGGGACAGCACATCGAAGAGACCCAGTACTTC.

The J gene is TRBJ2-1, the V gene TRBV14; weak D call: TRBD2 (5 bases). Deletions cut 1 base from V and 1 base from J, with 14 bases between. Per the germline V gene, CDR1 is SGHDN and CDR2 is FVKESK. This CDR3 is built from 17 residues. The CDR3 DNA reads as TGTGCCAGCAGCCAAGTTCTACTTGGGAGTTCCTACAATGAGCAGTTCTTC. It translates to CASSQVLLGSSYNEQFF.

The chain is built from TRBV7-2 and TRBJ2-3; 10 nucleotides align to TRBD2. The CDR3 loop spans 15 amino acids. CDR1 and CDR2 (germline): SGHTA, FQGNSA. Unmatched junction bases numbered 4, after V lost 3 bases and J lost 4 bases. The CDR3 loop reads CASSFFGTSADTQYF. The CDR3 DNA reads TGTGCCAGCAGCTTTTTCGGGACTAGCGCAGATACGCAGTATTTT.

V is TRBV4-3 and J is TRBJ2-3; TRBD2 agrees at 9 bases. After removal of 1 base from V and 4 bases from J, the junction contained 3 bases not matched to a gene. The V gene's germline CDR1 is LGHNA and CDR2 YSLEER. The CDR3 totals 15 residues. The CDR3 region is CASSQGGREADTQYF. The CDR3 region has the DNA TGCGCCAGCAGCCAAGGCGGGAGGGAGGCAGATACGCAGTATTTT.

The sample holds one count of this clone. The genes are TRBV6-1 and TRBJ2-3; 10 bases align to TRBD2. Germline loops: CDR1 MNHNS, CDR2 SASEGT. CDR3 length: 16 amino acids. Trimming took 2 bases from V and 2 from J; bases not matched to a gene: 4. CDR3 nucleotide sequence: TGTGCCAGCAGTGAAATCCTAGCGGGAGTCACAGATACGCAGTATTTT. Translated: CASSEILAGVTDTQYF.

The V gene is TRBV6-1, the J gene TRBJ1-2, with TRBD1 matching 9 bases. Germline-derived CDR1 and CDR2 are MNHNS and SASEGT. CDR3 length: 14 residues. With 6 bases clipped from V and 6 bases from J, the junction kept 8 bases outside the gene matches. CDR3: CASRPGTGKDGYTF. The CDR3 coding sequence is TGTGCCAGCAGGCCCGGGACAGGGAAGGATGGCTACACCTTC.

This clone was observed once. The V gene is TRBV7-8, the J gene TRBJ2-1, with TRBD2 identical over 11 bases. Germline CDR1 is SGHVS and CDR2 is FQNEAQ. Trimming removed 6 bases from V and 2 bases from J; junction bases left unmatched: 6. The CDR3 sequence is 16 residues long. CDR3 sequence (DNA): TGTGCCAGCAGTTCACGTAGCGGGAGGGCCTACAATGAGCAGTTCTTC. The encoded protein is CASSSRSGRAYNEQFF. Looking up the rest from reference TRBV7-8 and TRBJ2-1 gives the full variable domain: GAGVSQSPRYKVAKRGQDVALRCDPISGHVSLFWYQQALGQGPEFLTYFQNEAQLDKSGLPSDRFFAERPEGSVSTLKIQRTQQEDSAVYLCASSSRSGRAYNEQFFGPGTRLTVL.

The rearrangement uses TRBV7-8 and TRBJ2-7; TRBD2 aligns across 7 bases. The CDR3 is made up of 15 amino acids. Germline lookup yields CDR1 SGHVS and CDR2 FQNEAQ. With 7 bases clipped from V and 4 bases from J, the junction kept 13 bases outside the gene matches. CDR3 DNA sequence: TGTGCCAGCACCCTTGGGGGTGGGGAGGGTTACGAGCAGTACTTC. Translated, it gives CASTLGGGEGYEQYF.

This clone was counted a few times. The rearrangement uses TRBV10-3 and TRBJ1-2; maybe TRBD1 (5 bases). With 6 bases removed from V and 2 bases from J, the gap between germline ends came to 10 bases. Germline lookup yields CDR1 ENHRY and CDR2 SYGVKD. The CDR3 contains 13 residues. CDR3 coding DNA: TGTGCCATCAGGGGGACTGGGAACTATGGCTACACCTTC. It is translated as CAIRGTGNYGYTF.

The chain combines TRBV20-1 with TRBJ1-1; tentative D call: TRBD1 (6 bases). Germline CDR1 DFQATT, CDR2 SNEGSKA (reference sequence). The CDR3 runs 11 residues. V was clipped by 5 bases and J by 7 bases, with 11 bases between them. This CDR3 reads CSAWRTVEAFF. In DNA, the CDR3 is TGCAGTGCTTGGCGGACAGTTGAAGCTTTCTTT.

J is TRBJ2-7 and V is TRBV12-5; D ambiguous. CDR1 LGHNT and CDR2 FRNRAP come from the germline V gene. CDR3 length: 16 residues. V was clipped by 1 base and J by 6 bases, with 19 bases between them. The CDR3 loop is CASGLGRGGWLGEQYF. CDR3 DNA sequence: TGTGCTAGTGGTTTGGGCCGAGGCGGTTGGCTGGGCGAGCAGTACTTC.

The chain is built from TRBV21-1 and TRBJ2-5; the table calls TRBD1, which could not be checked here. TRBV21-1 is marked as a pseudogene. The CDR3 sequence is 15 residues long. Here the CDR3 DNA reads TGTGCCAGCCTAACTCGACAGGTTGTGGAAGAGACCCAGTACTTC. Residues: CASLTRQVVEETQYF.

The V gene is TRBV13, the J gene TRBJ2-1, with 9 bases aligning to TRBD2. The CDR3 length is 17 residues. The germline V gene has CDR1 PRHDT and CDR2 FYEKMQ (reference sequence). With 2 bases clipped from V and 0 bases from J, the junction kept 5 bases outside the gene matches. CDR3 nucleotides: TGTGCCAGCAGCTTAAGTGGGCGGGAGGGCTCCTACAATGAGCAGTTCTTC. Translation gives CASSLSGREGSYNEQFF.

This clone was picked up one time. The chain combines TRBV10-1 with TRBJ2-2, with TRBD1 identical over 9 bases. This CDR3 region has 19 residues. Germline V CDR1 and CDR2: WNHNN, SYGVQD (reference sequence). Trimming at V came to 6 bases and at J to 8 bases, leaving 22 bases not matched to a gene. CDR3 in amino acids: CASSAMLNRGPPRGGELFF. The CDR3, as DNA: TGCGCCAGCAGCGCAATGTTAAACAGGGGGCCACCCCGAGGAGGGGAGCTGTTTTTT.

V usage is TRBV2 and J usage is TRBJ2-1; the match to TRBD2 covers 10 bases. The V gene end was trimmed by 4 bases and the J gene end by 5 bases; junction bases not matched to a gene: 5. Per the germline V gene, CDR1 is SNHLY and CDR2 is FYNNEI. This CDR3 has 15 residues. The CDR3 region has the DNA TGTGCCAGCAGTGCAGCGGGAGGGATCGACAATGAGCAGTTCTTC. The encoded protein is CASSAAGGIDNEQFF.

The rearrangement links TRBV30 to TRBJ2-7, with D possibly TRBD1 on 6 matching bases. The CDR3 has 17 residues. Trimming stripped 2 bases from V and 4 bases from J, with 24 bases between. Germline V gene sequence: CDR1 GTSNPN, CDR2 SVGIG (reference sequence). CDR3 coding DNA: TGTGCCTGGAGTACCCGGACAGCTTCGAGGTGGGAATACGAGCAGTACTTC. Encoded protein: CAWSTRTASRWEYEQYF. Full variable domain (remainder filled in from reference TRBV30 and TRBJ2-7): SQTIHQWPATLVQPVGSPLSLECTVEGTSNPNLYWYRQAAGRGLQLLFYSVGIGQISSEVPQNLSASRPQDRQFILSSKKLLLSDSGFYLCAWSTRTASRWEYEQYFGPGTRLTVT.

The V and J genes are TRBV28 and TRBJ2-1, with a tentative D call TRBD2 (6 bases). The CDR3 runs 19 residues. V lost 1 base and J 2 bases, leaving 21 bases between the germline ends. Germline CDR1 is MDHEN and CDR2 is SYDVKM. The CDR3 reads CASSLYLCAGLGAYNEQFF. The CDR3 nucleotides are TGTGCCAGCAGTTTATATTTGTGTGCGGGGCTGGGTGCCTACAATGAGCAGTTCTTC.

The rearrangement uses TRBV25-1 and TRBJ2-5; tentatively, D is TRBD1 (5 bases). This CDR3 region has 13 residues. V was pared by 7 bases and J by 1 base, with 10 bases between. CDR1 and CDR2 (germline): MGHDK, SYGVNS. Here the CDR3 reads CASKTETQETQYF. For the CDR3, the DNA is TGTGCCAGCAAGACAGAGACCCAAGAGACCCAGTACTTC.

This clone is a singleton in its sample. The chain links TRBV29-1 to TRBJ2-7; 9 bases match TRBD1. Per the germline V gene, CDR1 is SQVTM and CDR2 is ANQGSEA. With 6 bases clipped from V and 3 bases from J, the junction kept 12 bases outside the gene matches. The CDR3 contains 15 residues. The CDR3 spells CSVLNPETGGYEQYF. CDR3 nucleotides: TGCAGCGTCCTAAACCCCGAGACAGGGGGCTACGAGCAGTACTTC.